The 19 T cell receptor beta chains listed next were all sequenced from one sample in a study of T cell changes during pregnancy in multiple sclerosis. The assay was immunoSEQ multiplex PCR, and TCRdb's table has in-frame clones only and misses some. This table has about 36,000 clones, 89% appearing once. The sample consisted of CD8+ T cells from peripheral blood mononuclear cells, taken in the third trimester of pregnancy. These receptors were taken from a female donor with multiple sclerosis, enrolled in a pregnancy study.

This chain joins TRBV27 and TRBJ1-2; TRBD1 matches at 9 bases. The CDR3 has 15 residues. Germline values: CDR1 MNHEY, CDR2 SMNVEV (reference sequence). Losses at the gene ends were 6 bases for V and 4 bases for J; bases not matched to a gene: 9. The CDR3 reads CASSHRGPGLYGYTF. As DNA, the CDR3 is TGTGCCAGCAGCCACAGGGGGCCTGGGCTCTATGGCTACACCTTC.

The chain has TRBV30 and TRBJ1-1, with TRBD1 matching 7 bases. The J segment lost 0 bases and the V segment lost 7 bases, leaving 5 bases of the junction unmatched. The CDR3 sequence is 13 residues long. Germline CDR1 GTSNPN, CDR2 SVGIG (reference sequence). CDR3 sequence: CASAGQMNTEAFF. Written as DNA, the CDR3 is TGTGCCTCTGCGGGACAGATGAACACTGAAGCTTTCTTT.

The chain links TRBV19 to TRBJ2-1, with 12 bases identical to TRBD2. The germline V gene encodes CDR1 LNHDA and CDR2 SQIVND (reference sequence). The CDR3 extends over 17 amino acids. V lost 3 bases and J lost 8; bases outside the gene matches: 11. CDR3 region: CASSILAGGPNVDEQFF. The CDR3 DNA reads as TGTGCCAGTAGTATCCTAGCGGGAGGGCCGAATGTCGATGAGCAGTTCTTC.

This sequence joins TRBV5-4 and TRBJ2-7, with a possible D match to TRBD2 (6 bases). This CDR3 is built from 15 residues. The germline V and J ends were trimmed by 0 bases and 2 bases, with 12 bases remaining between them. Germline assignment: CDR1 SGHNT and CDR2 YYREEE (reference sequence). In DNA form, the CDR3 reads TGTGCCAGCAGCTTGGGGGGCGGGGTTGCCTACGAGCAGTACTTC. Amino acid sequence: CASSLGGGVAYEQYF.

V gene TRBV6-6 combines with J gene TRBJ2-7; D call uncertain. This CDR3 is 13 amino acids long. CDR1 is MNHNY and CDR2 is SVGAGI in the germline V gene (reference sequence). Trimming removed 2 bases at V and 0 bases at J, with 5 bases between. The chain's CDR3 is CASSYQVSYEQYF. CDR3 coding DNA: TGTGCCAGCAGTTACCAGGTCTCCTACGAGCAGTACTTC.

J is TRBJ1-1 and V is TRBV7-9; 9 positions agree with TRBD1. This CDR3 region has 14 residues. The J segment lost 1 base and the V segment lost 5 bases, leaving 2 bases of the junction unmatched. Germline V gene sequence: CDR1 SEHNR, CDR2 FQNEAQ (reference sequence). Here the CDR3 reads CASSPGQGNTEAFF. DNA of the CDR3: TGTGCCAGCAGCCCGGGACAGGGGAACACTGAAGCTTTCTTT.

The chain combines TRBV2 with TRBJ1-3, with 7 bases matching TRBD1. V shed 5 bases, J shed 8 bases, and the junction held 21 bases outside the gene matches. Germline assignment: CDR1 SNHLY and CDR2 FYNNEI. The CDR3 consists of 18 residues. The CDR3 bases are TGTGCCAGCAGTCATCCTCCCGACGGGACAGCTAAGGGGGACACCATATATTTT. Amino acids: CASSHPPDGTAKGDTIYF.

The chain uses TRBV7-8 and TRBJ2-1; D may be TRBD2 (5 bases). V shed 5 bases and J shed 8 bases, with 16 bases lying between them. In germline, CDR1 is SGHVS, CDR2 FQNEAQ. This CDR3 is 14 amino acids long. The CDR3: CASSPRTEDYEQFF. The CDR3 nucleotides read TGTGCCAGCAGCCCACGGACTGAAGACTATGAGCAGTTCTTC.

CDR3 amino acids: CASSLSSGGYNEQFF. In nucleotides, the CDR3 is TGCGCCAGCAGCTTGTCCAGCGGAGGCTACAATGAGCAGTTCTTC. The genes are TRBV5-1 and TRBJ2-1, with a possible D match to TRBD2 (5 bases). Germline V gene sequence: CDR1 SGHRS, CDR2 YFSETQ. V lost 1 base and J 3 bases, leaving 11 bases between the germline ends. The CDR3 totals 15 residues.

In this sample, this clone is medium-sized. The chain has TRBV19 and TRBJ2-7, with 7 positions matching TRBD2. V trimming: 5 bases; J trimming: 4 bases; junction bases outside the gene matches: 5. This CDR3 has 13 residues. Per germline, CDR1 LNHDA and CDR2 SQIVND (reference sequence). The CDR3 reads CASSAGERYEQYF. The CDR3 DNA follows: TGTGCCAGTAGTGCGGGGGAGCGGTACGAGCAGTACTTC.

This chain connects TRBV5-1 to TRBJ2-7, with 10 positions matching TRBD1. Germline V gene sequence: CDR1 SGHRS, CDR2 YFSETQ. The CDR3 contains 16 residues. Germline trimming cut 3 bases from V and 2 bases from J; bases unmatched to any gene: 8. CDR3 bases: TGCGCCAGCAGCTATAATCCGGGACAGGGGCCCTACGAGCAGTACTTC. Encoded protein: CASSYNPGQGPYEQYF.

Written as DNA, the CDR3 is TGCGCCAGCAGCCCCCCCAGTGTGGGGAGGAAGGAAAAACTGTTTTTT. It codes for CASSPPSVGRKEKLFF. This chain connects TRBV5-1 to TRBJ1-4; D is undetermined. Trimming shortened V by 4 bases and J by 8 bases, and 21 bases separated the two germline ends. Germline-derived CDR1 and CDR2 are SGHRS and YFSETQ. The CDR3 loop spans 16 amino acids. Together with reference TRBV5-1 and TRBJ1-4, the CDR3 gives the full variable domain: KAGVTQTPRYLIKTRGQQVTLSCSPISGHRSVSWYQQTPGQGLQFLFEYFSETQRNKGNFPGRFSGRQFSNSRSEMNVSTLELGDSALYLCASSPPSVGRKEKLFFGSGTQLSVL.

This clone was detected once. The J gene is TRBJ1-2, the V gene TRBV19, with 8 bases aligning to TRBD1. The ends lost 1 base at V and 5 bases at J; junction bases unmatched: 9. Looked up from germline, CDR1 is LNHDA and CDR2 is SQIVND (reference sequence). The CDR3 spans 16 residues. The CDR3 nucleotides read TGTGCCAGTAGTATAGTTGGGTCGGGACAGGAGTATGGCTACACCTTC. It encodes CASSIVGSGQEYGYTF. The full variable domain, its missing parts supplied by reference TRBV19 and TRBJ1-2, is DGGITQSPKYLFRKEGQNVTLSCEQNLNHDAMYWYRQDPGQGLRLIYYSQIVNDFQKGDIAEGYSVSREKKESFPLTVTSAQKNPTAFYLCASSIVGSGQEYGYTFGSGTRLTVV.

The chain recombines TRBV13 with TRBJ2-5; 7 nucleotides line up with TRBD1. Germline lookup yields CDR1 PRHDT and CDR2 FYEKMQ (reference sequence). The CDR3 contains 14 residues. The V gene end was trimmed by 4 bases and the J gene end by 2 bases; junction bases not matched to a gene: 4. The CDR3 reads CASSSEDRQETQYF. The CDR3 coding sequence is TGTGCCAGCAGCTCCGAGGACAGGCAAGAGACCCAGTACTTC.

This clone is medium-sized (0.01 to 0.1%). This CDR3 is also generated by other DNA sequences in the sample. The chain couples TRBV6-4 to TRBJ2-3, with 9 bases aligning to TRBD2. V shed 0 bases and J 0 bases; nucleotides not matched to a gene: 1. The germline gives CDR1 MRHNA, CDR2 SNTAGT. CDR3 length: 16 amino acids. In DNA, the CDR3 is TGTGCCAGCAGTGACTCTGCGGGGGGGAGCACAGATACGCAGTATTTT. Protein: CASSDSAGGSTDTQYF.

The chain joins TRBV29-1 to TRBJ2-7; the D gene is possibly TRBD1 (6 bases). Between the trimmed V and J ends, which lost 4 bases and 4 bases, there was a span of 17 bases. Germline V lookup: CDR1 SQVTM, CDR2 ANQGSEA. The CDR3 totals 14 residues. The CDR3: CSVAGEDGEYEQYF. CDR3 bases: TGCAGCGTTGCAGGGGAAGATGGAGAATACGAGCAGTACTTC.

The chain employs TRBV6-4 and TRBJ2-1; D is undetermined. CDR1 and CDR2 from the germline V gene are MRHNA and SNTAGT. The CDR3 contains 16 residues. V lost 0 bases, J lost 0 bases, and 9 bases lay in between. The CDR3 sequence: CASSDSGRSSYNEQFF. The CDR3 coding sequence is TGTGCCAGCAGTGACTCGGGCAGGTCCTCCTACAATGAGCAGTTCTTC.

The chain is built from TRBV29-1 and TRBJ1-1; D is possibly TRBD1 (6 bases). Germline V CDR1 and CDR2: SQVTM, ANQGSEA. Trimming stripped 4 bases from V and 1 base from J, with 28 bases between. The CDR3 has 19 residues. The CDR3 bases are TGCAGCGTTGGATCGGATTACGGGGGGCGAATTTTCCAGAACACTGAAGCTTTCTTT. It encodes CSVGSDYGGRIFQNTEAFF.

V is TRBV5-3 and J is TRBJ2-1; 10 bases line up with TRBD2. TRBV5-3 is annotated as an ORF whose role is uncertain. This CDR3 is built from 18 residues. Trimming cost V 3 bases and J 10 bases; bases outside gene matches: 19. The CDR3 here is CARSSTRLAGDPSREQFF. CDR3 sequence (DNA): TGTGCCAGAAGCTCGACCCGTCTAGCGGGAGACCCTTCCCGGGAGCAGTTCTTC.